One sample yielded the 23 T cell receptor beta chains listed below, sequenced in a study of T cells in Graves' hyperthyroidism and ophthalmopathy. Amplification of TCR beta CDR3 regions used RNA as the template. With the HTBI primer set, the TCR CDR3 went through a first round of RT-PCR. Each CDR3 protein gets one entry after TCRdb re-called the multiplex PCR reads with MiXCR. The profile covers about 600,000 distinct CDR3 sequences, with around 16% appearing a single time and around 3.5% taken by the ten largest. The sequencing sample was made of blood. All receptors come from a woman aged 40 to 49 with Graves' ophthalmopathy.

With respect to this clonotype: A much larger clone differs from this one at a single base, so this may be a read error. This chain links TRBV20-1 with TRBJ2-5, with TRBD2 matching over 12 bases. The last part of the DNA fits TRBJ2-1 better; the J call may be wrong. This CDR3 has 15 amino acids. Per the germline V gene, CDR1 is DFQATT and CDR2 is SNEGSKA (reference sequence). The CDR3 sequence is CSATRTSGIQETQFF. In nucleotides, the CDR3 is TGCAGTGCTACCAGGACTAGCGGGATCCAAGAGACCCAGTTCTTC.

This clonotype was recorded at least ten times. J is TRBJ2-7 and V is TRBV10-3; D is unresolved. The CDR3 contains 14 residues. Trimming removed 2 bases at V and 0 bases at J, with 8 bases between. Germline loops: CDR1 ENHRY, CDR2 SYGVKD. The CDR3 reads CAISETAGSYEQYF. As DNA, the CDR3 is TGTGCCATCAGTGAGACGGCCGGCTCCTACGAGCAGTACTTC.

This clonotype was seen many times. This chain joins TRBV7-8 and TRBJ2-3; TRBD2 matches at 7 bases. The germline V gene has CDR1 SGHVS and CDR2 FQNEAQ. Trimming took 3 bases from V and 2 from J; bases not matched to a gene: 2. This CDR3 spans 14 amino acids. The CDR3 DNA is TGTGCCAGCAGCTTGAGCGGGGTCACAGATACGCAGTATTTT. Its translation: CASSLSGVTDTQYF.

The rearrangement uses TRBV4-1 and TRBJ1-2; perhaps TRBD1 as D (5 bases). The CDR3 loop spans 14 amino acids. V was trimmed by 0 bases and J by 6 bases, leaving 11 bases between them. Germline CDR1 is MGHRA and CDR2 is YSYEKL. In DNA, the CDR3 is TGCGCCAGCAGCCAAGAGGGGGGTTTGGATGGCTACACCTTC. Amino acids: CASSQEGGLDGYTF.

The rearrangement uses TRBV28 and TRBJ1-6; 8 bases are a match to TRBD1. Unmatched junction bases numbered 6, after V lost 3 bases and J lost 5 bases. The CDR3 runs to 16 residues. CDR1 is MDHEN, CDR2 SYDVKM, per germline. The CDR3 loop is CASSLNRGFNNSPLHF. The CDR3 DNA is TGTGCCAGCAGTTTGAACAGGGGGTTCAATAATTCACCCCTCCACTTT.

In this sample, this clonotype turned up many times. This chain uses TRBV11-2 with TRBJ1-4; D unresolved. Germline V gives CDR1 SGHAT, CDR2 FQNNGV. The CDR3 totals 14 residues. Trimming shortened V by 2 bases and J by 5 bases, and 9 bases separated the two germline ends. The CDR3 DNA sequence: TGTGCCAGCAGCTTAAATTTAGGAAATGAAAAACTGTTTTTT. Its translation is CASSLNLGNEKLFF.

The rearrangement uses TRBV19 and TRBJ1-1; TRBD1 agrees at 7 bases. Per germline, CDR1 LNHDA and CDR2 SQIVND (reference sequence). V lost 9 bases and J lost 4; bases outside the gene matches: 8. This CDR3 contains 13 residues. CDR3 nucleotides: TGTGCCAGCAAGGGACAGCCATTCACTGAAGCTTTCTTT. Its protein is CASKGQPFTEAFF.

This clonotype was found many times. The genes are TRBV20-1 and TRBJ2-7; D is unclear. The CDR3 covers 12 residues. V lost 3 bases and J lost 0, with 6 bases in between. CDR1 is DFQATT, CDR2 SNEGSKA, per germline (reference sequence). CDR3 sequence: CSASSGSYEQYF. CDR3 sequence (DNA): TGCAGTGCTAGTTCGGGCTCCTACGAGCAGTACTTC.

This clonotype was seen at least ten times. The CDR3 here is CASSLVGASGGETQYF. CDR3 coding DNA: TGTGCCAGCAGCCTAGTCGGCGCTAGCGGGGGAGAGACCCAGTACTTC. The chain links TRBV5-5 to TRBJ2-5; 10 bases are shared with TRBD2. The germline gives CDR1 SGHKS, CDR2 YYEKEE (reference sequence). J was trimmed by 4 bases and V by 4 bases; bases with no gene match: 10. The CDR3 is made up of 16 amino acids.

The chain employs TRBV4-1 and TRBJ1-5, with 8 bases identical to TRBD1. CDR1 and CDR2 (germline): MGHRA, YSYEKL. J lost 4 bases, V lost 1 base, and 6 bases had no gene match. The CDR3 consists of 16 residues. The chain's CDR3 is CASSQAGQGANQPQHF. Here the CDR3 DNA reads TGCGCCAGCAGCCAAGCCGGGCAGGGGGCGAATCAGCCCCAGCATTTT.

This clonotype was observed at least ten times. The chain is built from TRBV11-2 and TRBJ2-1; D perhaps matches TRBD2 (6 bases). Trimming pared 1 base from V and 7 bases from J, leaving 11 bases between. The CDR3 runs to 14 residues. Germline V lookup: CDR1 SGHAT, CDR2 FQNNGV. The CDR3 region has the DNA TGTGCCAGCAGCTTAGGTCTAGCGCTTAATGAGCAGTTCTTC. Its translation is CASSLGLALNEQFF.

This clonotype was seen repeatedly, ten times or more. This chain joins TRBV12-3 or TRBV12-4 and TRBJ2-5, with D maybe TRBD2 (7 bases). Trimming removed 2 bases at V and 5 bases at J, with 12 bases between. The CDR3 length is 14 residues. As DNA, the CDR3 is TGTGCCAGCAGTTTACGGGGGGCAGGGGAGACCCAGTACTTC. Translated: CASSLRGAGETQYF.

This clonotype turned up a few times. V gene TRBV6-1 combines with J gene TRBJ1-3, with D unclear. Germline CDR1 and CDR2: MNHNS and SASEGT. The CDR3 has 12 residues. V lost 2 bases to trimming and J lost 4 bases, with 3 bases between them. The CDR3 protein is CASSEIGNTIYF. The CDR3 DNA is TGTGCCAGCAGTGAAATCGGAAACACCATATATTTT.

This chain connects TRBV10-2 to TRBJ2-3; the match to TRBD1 covers 7 bases. Losses at the gene ends were 6 bases for V and 1 base for J; bases not matched to a gene: 4. Looked up from germline, CDR1 is WSHSY and CDR2 is SAAADI. The CDR3 consists of 14 residues. The CDR3 bases are TGCGCCAGCAGAGACAGGGTACGCACAGATACGCAGTATTTT. This gives the protein CASRDRVRTDTQYF.

This clonotype came up many times. The V call is TRBV30, the J call TRBJ1-1; 8 nucleotides line up with TRBD1. The CDR3 is 11 amino acids. After removal of 3 bases from V and 9 bases from J, the junction contained 3 bases not matched to a gene. Germline-derived CDR1 and CDR2 are GTSNPN and SVGIG (reference sequence). In DNA, the CDR3 is TGTGCCTGGAGAGACAGGGGTAAAGCTTTCTTT. This translates into CAWRDRGKAFF.

The chain combines TRBV12-5 with TRBJ2-3; D is unclear. The CDR3 is 13 residues long. V lost 7 bases, J lost 1 base, and 9 bases lay in between. The V gene's germline CDR1 is LGHNT and CDR2 FRNRAP. In nucleotides, the CDR3 is TGTGCTAGTGCCCAGGCCCGCACAGATACGCAGTATTTT. It is translated as CASAQARTDTQYF.

The chain carries TRBV6-5 and TRBJ2-2; 11 bases match TRBD2. CDR1 MNHEY and CDR2 SVGAGI come from the germline V gene. The CDR3 contains 19 residues. Germline trimming cut 3 bases from V and 3 bases from J; bases unmatched to any gene: 12. The CDR3: CASSYRPSGGSGYTGELFF. The CDR3 nucleotides read TGTGCCAGCAGTTATCGCCCTAGCGGGGGGTCCGGGTACACCGGGGAGCTGTTTTTT.

This clonotype was counted only a few times. The CDR3 DNA sequence: TGTGCCAGCACTAAACCCTTGCAGGTCCATACCGGGGAGCTGTTTTTT. It codes for CASTKPLQVHTGELFF. The chain carries TRBV28 and TRBJ2-2; D not resolved. This CDR3 has 16 amino acids. Deletions cut 7 bases from V and 5 bases from J, with 20 bases between. Per germline, CDR1 MDHEN and CDR2 SYDVKM.

This clonotype has more than one count but fewer than ten. The chain combines TRBV9 with TRBJ1-1, with no clear D. CDR1 is SGDLS and CDR2 is YYNGEE in the germline V gene. V dropped 0 bases and J dropped 1 base, with 7 bases sitting between them. The CDR3 runs 14 residues. The DNA for the CDR3 is TGTGCCAGCAGCGTAGATACCTCGAACACTGAAGCTTTCTTT. This gives the protein CASSVDTSNTEAFF.

In its sample, this clonotype was seen many times. V and J are TRBV11-3 and TRBJ2-1; 11 bases agree with TRBD2. The V gene end was trimmed by 6 bases and the J gene end by 6 bases; junction bases not matched to a gene: 7. The CDR3 runs 15 residues. Looked up from germline, CDR1 is SGHNT and CDR2 is YENEEA. CDR3 amino acids: CASSFSGRAVNEQFF. DNA of the CDR3: TGTGCCAGCAGTTTTAGCGGGAGGGCCGTCAATGAGCAGTTCTTC.

This clonotype was seen at least ten times. The chain links TRBV18 to TRBJ2-7; D gene ambiguous. The CDR3 runs to 13 residues. CDR1 KGHSH and CDR2 LQKENI come from the germline V gene. V was clipped by 2 bases and J by 1 base, with 6 bases between them. The CDR3 region has the DNA TGTGCCAGCTCACCATCCGGATCCTACGAGCAGTACTTC. This encodes CASSPSGSYEQYF.

This clonotype was counted between two and nine times. The chain recombines TRBV12-3 or TRBV12-4 with TRBJ2-1, with 7 bases matching TRBD1. The J segment lost 0 bases and the V segment lost 5 bases, leaving 10 bases of the junction unmatched. The CDR3 consists of 17 residues. The CDR3 reads CASSLVLTGPSYNEQFF. CDR3 DNA sequence: TGTGCCAGCAGTCTCGTTCTGACAGGGCCCTCCTACAATGAGCAGTTCTTC.

This clonotype was seen only a few times. V usage is TRBV20-1 and J usage is TRBJ1-6; 10 nucleotides agree with TRBD1. CDR1 is DFQATT, CDR2 SNEGSKA, per germline (reference sequence). The V segment lost 5 bases and the J segment 5 bases; nucleotides outside the gene matches: 6. The CDR3 runs 15 residues. CDR3 nucleotide sequence: TGCAGTGCTGGCCGGGACAGGGGAAATAATTCACCCCTCCACTTT. Its protein product is CSAGRDRGNNSPLHF.